One T cell receptor beta chain is described in this entry. Its target is unknown. Time point denoted: after dendritic cell vaccination, including at tumor progression/relapse. No glioblastoma patient carried an isocitrate dehydrogenase mutation. PBMC sampling occurred before vaccination, two weeks after the third dose, and at progression. This sample stems from a study of glioma-infiltrating T cells after dendritic cell vaccination. Study conclusions and caveats: Only a small number of patients had complete blood and tumor samples. Longer survival after dendritic cell vaccination followed higher pretreatment TIL content.

TCRdb keeps only in-frame clones here, not all; method: immunoSEQ multiplex PCR. In the table there are 20,000 to 30,000 clones, just under 90% of which are singletons. The CDR3 totals 14 residues. The V end was cut by 4 bases, the J end by 2 bases, with 11 bases between. Germline V gene data show CDR1 as SGHKS and CDR2 as YYEKEE (reference sequence). This clonotype originated in a human donor with glioblastoma. The chain joins TRBV5-5 to TRBJ2-3; D is possibly TRBD2 (5 bases). The sample in question was blood, obtained after dendritic cell vaccination. In DNA form, the CDR3 reads TGTGCCAGCAGCCGACGGGGAACCACAGATACGCAGTATTTT. Protein: CASSRRGTTDTQYF. The full variable domain, its missing parts supplied by reference TRBV5-5 and TRBJ2-3, is DAGVTQSPTHLIKTRGQQVTLRCSPISGHKSVSWYQQVLGQGPQFIFQYYEKEERGRGNFPDRFSARQFPNYSSELNVNALLLGDSALYLCASSRRGTTDTQYFGPGTRLTVL.